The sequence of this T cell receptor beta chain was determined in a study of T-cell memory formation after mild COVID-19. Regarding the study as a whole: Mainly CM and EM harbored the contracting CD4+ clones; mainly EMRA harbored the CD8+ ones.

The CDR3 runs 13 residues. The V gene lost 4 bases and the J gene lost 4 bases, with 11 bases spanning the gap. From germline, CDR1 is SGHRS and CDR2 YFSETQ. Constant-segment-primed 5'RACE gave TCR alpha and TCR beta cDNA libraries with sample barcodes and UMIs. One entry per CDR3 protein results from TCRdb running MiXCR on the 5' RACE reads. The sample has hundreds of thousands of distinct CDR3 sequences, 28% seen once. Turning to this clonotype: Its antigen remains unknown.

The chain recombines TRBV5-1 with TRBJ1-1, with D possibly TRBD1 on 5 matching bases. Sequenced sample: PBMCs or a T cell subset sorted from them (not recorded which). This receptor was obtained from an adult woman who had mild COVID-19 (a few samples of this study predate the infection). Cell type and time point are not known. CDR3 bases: TGCGCCAGCAGCGGCGCCGGGGCCACTGAAGCTTTCTTT. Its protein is CASSGAGATEAFF. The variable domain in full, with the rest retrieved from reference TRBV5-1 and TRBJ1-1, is KAGVTQTPRYLIKTRGQQVTLSCSPISGHRSVSWYQQTPGQGLQFLFEYFSETQRNKGNFPGRFSGRQFSNSRSEMNVSTLELGDSALYLCASSGAGATEAFFGQGTRLTVV.